The 4 T cell receptor beta chains listed next were all sequenced from one sample in a study of beta chain features in type 1 diabetes. cDNA synthesis used the whole RNA isolate, giving expressed TCRB sequences. Sequencing used immunoSEQ multiplex PCR; TCRdb keeps in-frame clones, though not all of them. The sample carries about 340,000 clones, 13% recorded once. The antigens of these receptors remain unknown. General observations from the study: In every one of the four CD4+ subsets, TCRB CDR3s were moderately but significantly shorter in Type 1 diabetes patients.

The sample was naive CD4+ T cells from blood. These receptors all come from a woman younger than 30 with type 1 diabetes.

A few counts support this clone. The V call is TRBV18, the J call TRBJ2-2; possibly TRBD1 for D (5 bases). CDR1 is KGHSH and CDR2 is LQKENI in the germline V gene. Between the trimmed V and J ends, which lost 3 bases and 5 bases, there was a span of 10 bases. The CDR3 is made up of 14 amino acids. In DNA, the CDR3 is TGTGCCAGCTCACCTCGGACATCGACCGGGGAGCTGTTTTTT. This codes for CASSPRTSTGELFF.

The rearrangement joins TRBV5-1 to TRBJ1-3; 12 nucleotides line up with TRBD1. CDR1 is SGHRS, CDR2 YFSETQ, per germline. There are 16 residues in the CDR3. Trimming cost V 5 bases and J 2 bases; bases outside gene matches: 5. DNA for the CDR3: TGCGCCAGCAGAGCCGGGACAGGGGGCACTGGAAACACCATATATTTT. This encodes CASRAGTGGTGNTIYF.

The chain carries TRBV5-1 and TRBJ2-3; possible D gene TRBD1, 5 bases. V was shortened by 4 bases and J by 3 bases, with 12 bases between the two germline ends. CDR3 size: 14 residues. CDR1 and CDR2 from the germline V gene are SGHRS and YFSETQ. CDR3 region: CASSPEGATDTQYF. In nucleotides, the CDR3 is TGCGCCAGCAGCCCCGAAGGGGCGACAGATACGCAGTATTTT.

This clone was counted only a few times. No conserved phenylalanine or tryptophan is present at the end of the CDR3, so a read error is the likely explanation. The chain uses TRBV4-1 and TRBJ2-7, with a possible D match to TRBD1 (5 bases). Trimming cost V 1 base and J 0 bases, with 10 bases left between them. Germline CDR1 is MGHRA and CDR2 is YSYEKL. The CDR3 has 15 amino acids. The CDR3 spells CASSQATGPSYEQYL. The DNA of the CDR3 is TGCGCCAGCAGCCAAGCAACAGGACCCTCCTACGAGCAGTACCTC.